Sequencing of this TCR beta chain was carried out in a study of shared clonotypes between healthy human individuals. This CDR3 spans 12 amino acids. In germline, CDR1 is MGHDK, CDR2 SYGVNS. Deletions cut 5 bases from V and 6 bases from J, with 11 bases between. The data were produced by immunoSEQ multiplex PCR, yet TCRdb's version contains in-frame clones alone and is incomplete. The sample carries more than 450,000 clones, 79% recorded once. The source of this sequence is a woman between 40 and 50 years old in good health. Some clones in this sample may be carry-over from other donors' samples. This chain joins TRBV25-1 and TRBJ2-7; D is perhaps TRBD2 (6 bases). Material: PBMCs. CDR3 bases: TGTGCCAGCAGTATCGGGGGTGGCGAGCAGTACTTC. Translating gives CASSIGGGEQYF.